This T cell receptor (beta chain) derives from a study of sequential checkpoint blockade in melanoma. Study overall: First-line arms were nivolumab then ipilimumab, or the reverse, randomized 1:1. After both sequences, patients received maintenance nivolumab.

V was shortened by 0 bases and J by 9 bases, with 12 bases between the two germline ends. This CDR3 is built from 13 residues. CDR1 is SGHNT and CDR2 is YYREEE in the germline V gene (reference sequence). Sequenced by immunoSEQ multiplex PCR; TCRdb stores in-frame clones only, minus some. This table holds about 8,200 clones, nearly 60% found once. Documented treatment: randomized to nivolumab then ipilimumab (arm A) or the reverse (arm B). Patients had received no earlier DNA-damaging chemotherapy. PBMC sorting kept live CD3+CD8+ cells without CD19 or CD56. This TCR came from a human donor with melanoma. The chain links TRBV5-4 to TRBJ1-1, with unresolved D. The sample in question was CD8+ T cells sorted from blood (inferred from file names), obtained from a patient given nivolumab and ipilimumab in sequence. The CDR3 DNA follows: TGTGCCAGCAGCTTGGGGGGAAGAGGGCAAGCTTTCTTT. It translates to CASSLGGRGQAFF.